The next 21 T cell receptor beta chains were all read from a single sample in a study of response to subunit inactivated influenza vaccine. MiXCR was run by TCRdb on the RT-PCR reads, yielding one entry per CDR3 protein. The repertoire holds just under 550,000 distinct CDR3 sequences, with approximately 20% as singletons. Another study also made use of these data, one on T cells expressing NK-cell markers. Turning to that study: The authors generated TCR beta cDNA through 5'RACE template switching with UMIs.

Sample: CD4+ T cells sorted from PBMCs, taken about 13 days after vaccination. The receptors derive from a man between 50 and 59 years old who received an inactivated influenza vaccine.

There are a few counts of this clonotype. This chain connects TRBV20-1 to TRBJ1-6; D is uncertain. CDR1 DFQATT and CDR2 SNEGSKA come from the germline V gene (reference sequence). The CDR3 consists of 16 residues. V was pared by 2 bases and J by 0 bases, with 11 bases between. CDR3 nucleotide sequence: TGCAGTGCTAGAATGAGGGCTAGCTCCTATAATTCACCCCTCCACTTT. This encodes CSARMRASSYNSPLHF.

This rearrangement joins TRBV18 to TRBJ1-6; the D gene is possibly TRBD1 (5 bases). The germline CDR1 and CDR2 sequences are KGHSH and LQKENI. The CDR3 totals 16 residues. Trimming pared 3 bases from V and 9 bases from J, leaving 18 bases between. CDR3 in DNA: TGTGCCAGCTCACCGCTCGCCGGGGCTACAACTTCACCCCTCCACTTT. Its protein is CASSPLAGATTSPLHF.

This clonotype appeared a few times. The chain combines TRBV12-3 or TRBV12-4 with TRBJ2-7, with D hard to call. The CDR3 has 11 amino acids. V lost 10 bases and J lost 8, with 15 bases in between. CDR3 bases: TGTGCCACCGGCAGTTCTCTCAAGCAGTACTTC. Protein product: CATGSSLKQYF.

This clonotype has only a few counts. V is TRBV20-1 and J is TRBJ2-1, with 10 bases identical to TRBD2. Losses at the gene ends were 4 bases for V and 4 bases for J; bases not matched to a gene: 4. CDR1 is DFQATT, CDR2 SNEGSKA, per germline (reference sequence). The CDR3 extends over 14 amino acids. The CDR3 protein is CSATKREGYNEQFF. CDR3 coding DNA: TGCAGTGCTACCAAGCGGGAGGGTTACAATGAGCAGTTCTTC.

This clonotype was seen more than once but under ten times. The chain is built from TRBV7-9 and TRBJ2-2; D possibly corresponds to TRBD2 (6 bases). The CDR3 extends over 17 amino acids. The V gene's germline CDR1 is SEHNR and CDR2 FQNEAQ (reference sequence). Between the trimmed V and J ends, which lost 4 bases and 5 bases, there was a span of 20 bases. The CDR3 DNA reads as TGTGCCAGCAGCTACCGGGACTTTCCAAGGGATACCGGGGAGCTGTTTTTT. Amino acids: CASSYRDFPRDTGELFF. Variable domain in full (rest from reference TRBV7-9 and TRBJ2-2): DTGVSQNPRHKITKRGQNVTFRCDPISEHNRLYWYRQTLGQGPEFLTYFQNEAQLEKSRLLSDRFSAERPKGSFSTLEIQRTEQGDSAMYLCASSYRDFPRDTGELFFGEGSRLTVL.

This clonotype was seen only a few times. The chain combines TRBV29-1 with TRBJ1-1; TRBD1 is a possible D gene (6 bases). Trimming stripped 4 bases from V and 4 bases from J, with 13 bases between. Per germline, CDR1 SQVTM and CDR2 ANQGSEA. The CDR3 consists of 13 residues. The CDR3, as DNA: TGCAGCGTTGGCCCAGGGGCCGGCACTGAAGCTTTCTTT. Translating gives CSVGPGAGTEAFF.

The V and J genes are TRBV5-8 and TRBJ2-7; TRBD2 is a possible D gene (6 bases). This CDR3 has 15 amino acids. V gave up 5 bases and J gave up 3 bases, with 18 bases separating them. Germline V gene lookup returns CDR1 SGHTS and CDR2 YDEGEE. The CDR3 sequence is CASRRRGARRYEQYF. For the CDR3, the DNA is TGTGCCAGCAGAAGGAGGGGTGCGCGGCGCTACGAGCAGTACTTC.

The chain joins TRBV29-1 to TRBJ2-7; 11 nucleotides agree with TRBD2. Trimming at V came to 5 bases and at J to 3 bases, leaving 18 bases not matched to a gene. The length of the CDR3 is 18 residues. The germline V gene has CDR1 SQVTM and CDR2 ANQGSEA. CDR3 DNA: TGCAGCGTTATAACAGGGAGATCGACTAGCGGGAAGATCTACGAGCAGTACTTC. Translating it yields CSVITGRSTSGKIYEQYF.

V gene TRBV29-1 combines with J gene TRBJ2-1; 8 bases align to TRBD2. Looked up from germline, CDR1 is SQVTM and CDR2 is ANQGSEA. The junction had 5 bases not matched to a gene; V was cut back by 7 bases and J by 3 bases. The CDR3 runs to 13 residues. The CDR3 sequence: CSASGSLYNEQFF. The CDR3 region has the DNA TGCAGCGCCAGCGGGAGTCTCTACAATGAGCAGTTCTTC.

The sample holds a few counts of this clonotype. The chain uses TRBV9 and TRBJ2-5; TRBD2 matches at 13 bases. Germline V lookup: CDR1 SGDLS, CDR2 YYNGEE. This CDR3 contains 16 residues. J gave up 2 bases and V 9 bases, and 10 bases lay outside the gene matches. The CDR3 sequence is CATRLAGGTSQETQYF. CDR3 coding DNA: TGTGCCACCCGACTAGCGGGGGGAACGTCGCAAGAGACCCAGTACTTC. Combining the CDR3 with reference TRBV9 and TRBJ2-5 gives the whole variable domain DSGVTQTPKHLITATGQRVTLRCSPRSGDLSVYWYQQSLDQGLQFLIQYYNGEERAKGNILERFSAQQFPDLHSELNLSSLELGDSALYFCATRLAGGTSQETQYFGPGTRLLVL.

The chain recombines TRBV3-1 with TRBJ1-3; a weak D match, TRBD1 (5 bases). The V end was cut by 3 bases, the J end by 8 bases, with 8 bases between. Germline V gives CDR1 LGHDT, CDR2 YNNKEL (reference sequence). This CDR3 spans 12 amino acids. In DNA form, the CDR3 reads TGTGCCAGCAGCCAGGGGGTTTACACCATATATTTT. The encoded protein is CASSQGVYTIYF.

This clonotype was counted only a few times. The V call is TRBV29-1, the J call TRBJ2-5, with a tentative D call TRBD2 (6 bases). CDR3 size: 17 residues. Trimming removed 3 bases from V and 2 bases from J, with 22 bases in between. CDR1 and CDR2 from the germline V gene are SQVTM and ANQGSEA. As DNA, the CDR3 is TGCAGCGTTGAGTTTGGGCAGAGGGTCAGCGGGCAAGAGACCCAGTACTTC. This gives the protein CSVEFGQRVSGQETQYF.

The rearrangement joins TRBV7-9 to TRBJ1-1; 8 positions agree with TRBD1. This CDR3 spans 15 amino acids. Trimming cost V 3 bases and J 2 bases; bases outside gene matches: 5. CDR1 and CDR2 from the germline V gene are SEHNR and FQNEAQ (reference sequence). The CDR3 DNA is TGTGCCAGCAGCTTGGGTCAGGGGGCCAACACTGAAGCTTTCTTT. Translated, it gives CASSLGQGANTEAFF.

This clonotype was counted a few times. The V gene is TRBV20-1, the J gene TRBJ2-7, with D hard to call. This CDR3 has 12 amino acids. V lost 0 bases, J lost 3 bases, and 6 bases lay in between. CDR1 and CDR2 (germline): DFQATT, SNEGSKA (reference sequence). CDR3 DNA: TGCAGTGCTAGAGATGACAACTACGAGCAGTACTTC. Translating it yields CSARDDNYEQYF.

This clonotype has at least ten counts. This chain links TRBV11-2 with TRBJ1-1; D not resolved. V dropped 1 base and J dropped 8 bases, with 5 bases sitting between them. Germline-derived CDR1 and CDR2 are SGHAT and FQNNGV. The CDR3 extends over 11 amino acids. This chain's CDR3 is CASSLVSEAFF. The CDR3 nucleotides read TGTGCCAGCAGCTTAGTATCGGAAGCTTTCTTT. Filled out from reference TRBV11-2 and TRBJ1-1, the complete variable domain reads EAGVAQSPRYKIIEKRQSVAFWCNPISGHATLYWYQQILGQGPKLLIQFQNNGVVDDSQLPKDRFSAERLKGVDSTLKIQPAKLEDSAVYLCASSLVSEAFFGQGTRLTVV.

This clonotype was seen only once. CDR3 sequence reads: CSALRGGGGGANVLTF. CDR3 nucleotide sequence: TGCAGTGCTCTAAGAGGGGGCGGAGGAGGGGCCAACGTCCTGACTTTC. The rearrangement uses TRBV20-1 and TRBJ2-6; 7 bases align to TRBD1. Germline values: CDR1 DFQATT, CDR2 SNEGSKA (reference sequence). J was trimmed by 4 bases and V by 5 bases; bases with no gene match: 11. This CDR3 spans 16 amino acids.

This clonotype was seen a few times. The rearrangement uses TRBV29-1 and TRBJ2-7; D is ambiguous. V was cut by 4 bases and J by 0 bases, with 16 bases left in between. Germline V gives CDR1 SQVTM, CDR2 ANQGSEA. The CDR3 contains 15 residues. The CDR3 nucleotides read TGCAGCGTTGTTGGTGGGATTACAAGCTCCTACGAGCAGTACTTC. Amino acids: CSVVGGITSSYEQYF.

The J gene is TRBJ2-1, the V gene TRBV4-2; TRBD2 matches at 10 bases. The junction had 8 bases not matched to a gene; V was cut back by 4 bases and J by 8 bases. In germline, CDR1 is LGHNA, CDR2 YNFKEQ. This CDR3 has 15 amino acids. The CDR3 region is CASSPLAGGTDEQFF. The CDR3 nucleotides read TGTGCCAGCAGCCCATTAGCGGGAGGTACGGATGAGCAGTTCTTC.

This clonotype was found a few times. This chain joins TRBV20-1 and TRBJ2-2, with 7 bases that match TRBD2. The V and J ends lost 5 bases and 2 bases, in that order; junction bases with no gene match: 8. This CDR3 has 15 amino acids. Looked up from germline, CDR1 is DFQATT and CDR2 is SNEGSKA (reference sequence). As DNA, the CDR3 is TGCAGTGCTTCCCAAGGACTAGTCAACACCGGGGAGCTGTTTTTT. Protein product: CSASQGLVNTGELFF.

This clonotype has more than one count but fewer than ten. The rearrangement uses TRBV20-1 and TRBJ2-7; 8 bases line up with TRBD1. Per germline, CDR1 DFQATT and CDR2 SNEGSKA (reference sequence). The CDR3 runs 13 residues. The V segment lost 4 bases and the J segment 5 bases; nucleotides outside the gene matches: 7. CDR3 in amino acids: CSAISRGRHEQYF. The CDR3 DNA is TGCAGTGCTATCTCCAGGGGGCGTCACGAGCAGTACTTC.

J is TRBJ2-5 and V is TRBV4-1; 8 nucleotides align to TRBD2. V shed 1 base, J shed 11 bases, and the junction held 6 bases outside the gene matches. The germline CDR1 and CDR2 sequences are MGHRA and YSYEKL. This CDR3 has 13 residues. The CDR3 nucleotides read TGCGCCAGCAGCCAAGTTAGCGGGGCGCTTCAGTACTTC. Its translation: CASSQVSGALQYF.